A single sample is the source of the 10 T cell receptor beta chains below, sequenced in a study of Ad26.COV2.S vaccination and SARS-CoV-2 variants. Treatment described: 15 to 20 received Ad26.COV2.S at low or high dose, single or two shots; several received placebo; per-sample allocation not given. Sampling was done on day 63 after the first vaccine or placebo injection. This table comes from immunoSEQ multiplex PCR, and its TCRdb copy is limited to in-frame clones, with some not included. The sample holds about 390,000 clones, around 92% seen once. The sample consisted of peripheral blood, taken in a trial of Ad26.COV2.S vaccine versus placebo. The receptors shown here come from a person aged 18-60 years who received the Ad26.COV2.S COVID-19 vaccine or a placebo.

The genes are TRBV7-9 and TRBJ1-2, with 7 bases that match TRBD1. CDR1 SEHNR and CDR2 FQNEAQ come from the germline V gene (reference sequence). The junction had 5 bases not matched to a gene; V was cut back by 1 base and J by 3 bases. The CDR3 runs 15 residues. CDR3 in amino acids: CASSLGTGEDYGYTF. DNA of the CDR3: TGTGCCAGCAGCTTAGGTACAGGGGAGGACTATGGCTACACCTTC.

J is TRBJ1-2 and V is TRBV30; D remains unclear. This CDR3 has 13 amino acids. Germline V gene data show CDR1 as GTSNPN and CDR2 as SVGIG (reference sequence). Trimming removed 3 bases at V and 6 bases at J, with 14 bases between. CDR3 nucleotides: TGTGCCTGGAGGGACCCGAGGACTCATGGCTACACCTTC. Translating gives CAWRDPRTHGYTF.

In this sample, this clone turned up once. The DNA for the CDR3 is TGTGCCAGTAGTATCAATAGTCTGGCTTTCTTT. Translation gives CASSINSLAFF. The chain is built from TRBV19 and TRBJ1-1; D is unresolved. The length of the CDR3 is 11 residues. Looked up from germline, CDR1 is LNHDA and CDR2 is SQIVND (reference sequence). Deletions cut 3 bases from V and 11 bases from J, with 10 bases between.

The chain recombines TRBV18 with TRBJ1-1; no reliable D call. The CDR3 loop spans 14 amino acids. Germline V gene data show CDR1 as KGHSH and CDR2 as LQKENI. V lost 0 bases to trimming and J lost 2 bases, with 7 bases between them. Here the CDR3 DNA reads TGTGCCAGCTCACCACCCAACGTTAACACTGAAGCTTTCTTT. It encodes CASSPPNVNTEAFF.

The rearrangement joins TRBV27 to TRBJ2-1, with a tentative D call TRBD2 (5 bases). V dropped 5 bases and J dropped 4 bases, with 15 bases sitting between them. CDR3 length equals 15 residues. Germline CDR1 is MNHEY and CDR2 is SMNVEV (reference sequence). The CDR3 sequence is CASSPPPSGYNEQFF. The CDR3 region has the DNA TGTGCCAGCAGTCCACCACCCTCGGGGTACAATGAGCAGTTCTTC.

V usage is TRBV30 and J usage is TRBJ2-3; TRBD1 might be the D (5 bases). Germline V CDR1 and CDR2: GTSNPN, SVGIG (reference sequence). Between the trimmed V and J ends, which lost 0 bases and 14 bases, there was a span of 15 bases. This CDR3 region has 12 residues. Here the CDR3 reads CAWSVRAGNMYF. In nucleotides, the CDR3 is TGTGCCTGGAGTGTACGGGCAGGGAACATGTATTTT.

The genes are TRBV2 and TRBJ1-2; tentatively, D is TRBD1 (5 bases). This CDR3 is 13 amino acids long. V dropped 4 bases and J dropped 4 bases, with 10 bases sitting between them. Per germline, CDR1 SNHLY and CDR2 FYNNEI. CDR3 amino acids: CASSVRGGYGYTF. As DNA, the CDR3 is TGTGCCAGCAGTGTTAGGGGAGGCTATGGCTACACCTTC.

This clone appeared a single time. The V gene is TRBV2, the J gene TRBJ1-5, with TRBD1 matching over 9 bases. V was pared by 5 bases and J by 7 bases, with 9 bases of the junction left unmatched. The CDR3 loop spans 15 amino acids. Germline assignment: CDR1 SNHLY and CDR2 FYNNEI. The CDR3 loop is CASSRTGTGFQPQHF. The CDR3 DNA follows: TGTGCCAGCAGTCGAACCGGGACAGGGTTCCAGCCCCAGCATTTT.

V usage is TRBV21-1 and J usage is TRBJ2-2; the table's TRBD1 call for D was not verified on the DNA. TRBV21-1 constitutes a pseudogene. The CDR3 is 17 amino acids. As DNA, the CDR3 is TGTGCCAGCAGCGCGCGCCCGGACAGGGGGCATACCGGGGAGCTGTTTTTT. Protein product: CASSARPDRGHTGELFF.

The chain uses TRBV6-4 and TRBJ1-1; D is uncertain. Trimming cost V 3 bases and J 1 base, with 6 bases left between them. The germline gives CDR1 MRHNA, CDR2 SNTAGT. This CDR3 contains 13 residues. The CDR3, as DNA: TGTGCCAGCAGTGAGGTTCCGAACACTGAAGCTTTCTTT. Protein product: CASSEVPNTEAFF.